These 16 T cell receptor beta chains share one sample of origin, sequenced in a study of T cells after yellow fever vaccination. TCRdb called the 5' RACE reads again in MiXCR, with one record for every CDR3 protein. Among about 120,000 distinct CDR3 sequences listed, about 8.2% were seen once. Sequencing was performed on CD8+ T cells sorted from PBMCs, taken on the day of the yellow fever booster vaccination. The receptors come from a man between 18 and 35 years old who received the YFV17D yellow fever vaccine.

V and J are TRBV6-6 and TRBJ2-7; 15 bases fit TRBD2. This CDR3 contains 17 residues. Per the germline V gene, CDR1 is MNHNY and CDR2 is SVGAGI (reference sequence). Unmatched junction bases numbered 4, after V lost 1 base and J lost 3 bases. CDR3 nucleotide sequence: TGTGCCAGCAGTTACTATGGACTAGCGGGGGGGCTCTACGAGCAGTACGTC. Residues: CASSYYGLAGGLYEQYV.

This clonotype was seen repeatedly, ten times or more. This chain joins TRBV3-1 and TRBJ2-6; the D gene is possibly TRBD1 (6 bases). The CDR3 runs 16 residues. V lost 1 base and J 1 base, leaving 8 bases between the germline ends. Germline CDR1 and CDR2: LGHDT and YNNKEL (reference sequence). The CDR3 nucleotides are TGTGCCAGCAGCCAAGGGACAGCTTCTGGGGCCAACGTCCTGACTTTC. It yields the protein CASSQGTASGANVLTF.

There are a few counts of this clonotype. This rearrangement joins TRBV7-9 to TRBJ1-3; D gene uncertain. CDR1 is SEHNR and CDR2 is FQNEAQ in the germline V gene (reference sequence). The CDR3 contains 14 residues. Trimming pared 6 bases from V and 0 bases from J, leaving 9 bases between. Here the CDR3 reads CASSSQVSGNTIYF. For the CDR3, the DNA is TGTGCCAGCAGTAGCCAGGTCTCTGGAAACACCATATATTTT.

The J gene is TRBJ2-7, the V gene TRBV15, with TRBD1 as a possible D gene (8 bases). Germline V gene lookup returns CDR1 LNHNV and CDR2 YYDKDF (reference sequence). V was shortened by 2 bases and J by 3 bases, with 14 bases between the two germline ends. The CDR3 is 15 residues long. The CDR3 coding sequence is TGTGCCACCAGCAGAACAGGGGGGGTTGGCTACGAGCAGTACTTC. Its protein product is CATSRTGGVGYEQYF.

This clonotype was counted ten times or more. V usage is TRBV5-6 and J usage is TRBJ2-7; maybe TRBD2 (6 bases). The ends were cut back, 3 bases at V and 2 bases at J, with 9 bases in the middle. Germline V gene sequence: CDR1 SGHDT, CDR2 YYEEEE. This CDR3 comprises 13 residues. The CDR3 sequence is CASSSGLPYEQYV. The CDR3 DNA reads TGTGCCAGCAGCTCCGGACTACCCTACGAGCAGTACGTC.

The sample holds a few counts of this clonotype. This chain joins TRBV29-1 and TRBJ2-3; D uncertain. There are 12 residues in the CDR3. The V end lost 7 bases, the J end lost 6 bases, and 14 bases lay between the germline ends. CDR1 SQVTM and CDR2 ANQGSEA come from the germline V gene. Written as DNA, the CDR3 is TGCAGCGCCGGAACCCCATCCGATACGCAGTATTTT. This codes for CSAGTPSDTQYF.

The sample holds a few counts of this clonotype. In DNA, the CDR3 is TGTGCCAGCAGTTTATTAGGGACAGAGGACTATGGCTACACCTTC. Translation gives CASSLLGTEDYGYTF. The V call is TRBV27, the J call TRBJ1-2; the match to TRBD1 covers 7 bases. The J segment lost 3 bases and the V segment lost 1 base, leaving 5 bases of the junction unmatched. The length of the CDR3 is 15 residues. Germline CDR1 reads MNHEY; CDR2 reads SMNVEV (reference sequence).

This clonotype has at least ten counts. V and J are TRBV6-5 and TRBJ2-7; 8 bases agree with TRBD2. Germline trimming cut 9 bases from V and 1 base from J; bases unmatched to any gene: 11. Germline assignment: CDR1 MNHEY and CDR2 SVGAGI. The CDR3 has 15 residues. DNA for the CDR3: TGTGCCAGTCCCTGGCCTCGCGGGAGGTCCTACGAGCAGTACGTC. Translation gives CASPWPRGRSYEQYV.

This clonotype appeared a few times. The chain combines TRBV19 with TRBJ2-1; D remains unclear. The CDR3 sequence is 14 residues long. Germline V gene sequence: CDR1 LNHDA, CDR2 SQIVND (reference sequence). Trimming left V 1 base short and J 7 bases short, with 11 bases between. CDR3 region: CASSIGTPGNEQFF. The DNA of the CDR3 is TGTGCCAGTAGTATAGGAACCCCCGGGAATGAGCAGTTCTTC.

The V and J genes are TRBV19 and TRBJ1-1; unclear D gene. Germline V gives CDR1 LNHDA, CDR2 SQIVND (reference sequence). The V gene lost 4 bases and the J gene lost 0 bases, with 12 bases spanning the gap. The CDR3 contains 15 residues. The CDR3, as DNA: TGTGCCAGTAGTAGCCGACCGGGCCTGAACACTGAAGCTTTCTTT. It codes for CASSSRPGLNTEAFF.

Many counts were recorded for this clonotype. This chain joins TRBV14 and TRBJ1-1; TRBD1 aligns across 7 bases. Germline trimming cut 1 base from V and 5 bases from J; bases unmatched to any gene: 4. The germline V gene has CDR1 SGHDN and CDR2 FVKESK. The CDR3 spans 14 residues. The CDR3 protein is CASSQGGGWTEAFF. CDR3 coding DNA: TGTGCCAGCAGCCAAGGAGGGGGCTGGACTGAAGCTTTCTTT.

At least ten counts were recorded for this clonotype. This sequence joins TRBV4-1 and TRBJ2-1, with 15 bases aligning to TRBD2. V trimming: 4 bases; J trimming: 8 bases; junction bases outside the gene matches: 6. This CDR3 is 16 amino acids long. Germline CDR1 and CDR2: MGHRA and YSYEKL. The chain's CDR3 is CASSRTSGGALDEQFF. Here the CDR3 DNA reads TGCGCCAGCAGCCGGACTAGCGGGGGGGCCTTGGATGAGCAGTTCTTC.

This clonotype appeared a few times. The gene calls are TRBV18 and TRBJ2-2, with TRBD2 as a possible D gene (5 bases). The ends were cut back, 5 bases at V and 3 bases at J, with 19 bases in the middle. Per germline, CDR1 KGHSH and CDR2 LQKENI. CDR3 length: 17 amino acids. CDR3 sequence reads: CASSSEGRAGDTGELFF. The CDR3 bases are TGTGCCAGCTCATCGGAAGGACGGGCGGGTGACACCGGGGAGCTGTTTTTT.

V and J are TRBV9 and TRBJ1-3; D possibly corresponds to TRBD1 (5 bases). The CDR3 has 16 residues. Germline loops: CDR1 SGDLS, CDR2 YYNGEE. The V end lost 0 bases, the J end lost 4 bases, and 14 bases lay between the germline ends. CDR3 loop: CASSVGDQAGGNTIYF. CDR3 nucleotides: TGTGCCAGCAGCGTAGGGGACCAGGCGGGAGGAAACACCATATATTTT. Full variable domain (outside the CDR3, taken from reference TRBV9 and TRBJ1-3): DSGVTQTPKHLITATGQRVTLRCSPRSGDLSVYWYQQSLDQGLQFLIQYYNGEERAKGNILERFSAQQFPDLHSELNLSSLELGDSALYFCASSVGDQAGGNTIYFGEGSWLTVV.

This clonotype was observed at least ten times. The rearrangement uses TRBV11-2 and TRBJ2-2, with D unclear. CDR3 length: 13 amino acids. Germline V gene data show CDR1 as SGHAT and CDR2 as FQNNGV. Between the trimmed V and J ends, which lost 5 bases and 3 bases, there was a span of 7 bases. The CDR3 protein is CASSGLYTGELFF. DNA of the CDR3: TGTGCCAGCAGCGGTTTGTACACCGGGGAGCTGTTTTTT.

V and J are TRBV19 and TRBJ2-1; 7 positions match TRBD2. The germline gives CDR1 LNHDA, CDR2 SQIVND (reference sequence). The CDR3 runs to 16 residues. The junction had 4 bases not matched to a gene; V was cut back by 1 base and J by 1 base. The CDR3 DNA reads TGTGCCAGTAGTATAGGGGACTACCCATCCTACAATGAGCAGTTCTTC. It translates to CASSIGDYPSYNEQFF. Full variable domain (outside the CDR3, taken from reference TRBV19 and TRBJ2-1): DGGITQSPKYLFRKEGQNVTLSCEQNLNHDAMYWYRQDPGQGLRLIYYSQIVNDFQKGDIAEGYSVSREKKESFPLTVTSAQKNPTAFYLCASSIGDYPSYNEQFFGPGTRLTVL.